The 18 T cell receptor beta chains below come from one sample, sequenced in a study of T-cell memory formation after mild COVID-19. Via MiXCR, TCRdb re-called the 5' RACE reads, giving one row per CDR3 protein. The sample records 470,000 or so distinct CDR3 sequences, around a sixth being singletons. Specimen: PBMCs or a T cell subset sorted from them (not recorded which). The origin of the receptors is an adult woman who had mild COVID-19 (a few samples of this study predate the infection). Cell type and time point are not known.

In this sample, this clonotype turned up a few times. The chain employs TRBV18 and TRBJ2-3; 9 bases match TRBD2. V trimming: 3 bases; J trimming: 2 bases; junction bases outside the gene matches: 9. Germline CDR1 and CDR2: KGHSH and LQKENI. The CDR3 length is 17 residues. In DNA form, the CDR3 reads TGTGCCAGCTCACCCGTCGGTCTAGCGGGAATCACAGATACGCAGTATTTT. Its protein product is CASSPVGLAGITDTQYF.

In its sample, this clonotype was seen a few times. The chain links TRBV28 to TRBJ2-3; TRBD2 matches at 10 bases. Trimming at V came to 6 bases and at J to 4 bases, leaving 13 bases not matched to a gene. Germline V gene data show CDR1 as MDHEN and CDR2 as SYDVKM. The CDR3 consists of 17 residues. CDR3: CASSLPPSGGAADTQYF. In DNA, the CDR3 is TGTGCCAGCAGCCTCCCCCCGAGCGGGGGGGCCGCAGATACGCAGTATTTT.

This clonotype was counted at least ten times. The CDR3 nucleotides are TGCAGCGGTTGGGGGGCCGTCTATGGCTACACCTTC. This codes for CSGWGAVYGYTF. The genes are TRBV29-1 and TRBJ1-2; maybe TRBD1 (6 bases). Germline V gene data show CDR1 as SQVTM and CDR2 as ANQGSEA. The CDR3 has 12 amino acids. The V end lost 7 bases, the J end lost 4 bases, and 13 bases lay between the germline ends.

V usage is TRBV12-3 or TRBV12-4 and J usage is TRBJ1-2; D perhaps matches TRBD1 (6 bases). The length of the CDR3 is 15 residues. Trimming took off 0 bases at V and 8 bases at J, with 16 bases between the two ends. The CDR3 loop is CASSLAAQGAGGYTF. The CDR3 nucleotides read TGTGCCAGCAGTTTAGCGGCACAGGGAGCGGGGGGCTACACCTTC.

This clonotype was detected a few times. CDR3 coding DNA: TGTGCCAGCAGCGTGAGCGGGAGACCAGATACGCAGTATTTT. It translates to CASSVSGRPDTQYF. The chain recombines TRBV9 with TRBJ2-3, with TRBD2 identical over 8 bases. Germline CDR1 is SGDLS and CDR2 is YYNGEE. Trimming at V came to 2 bases and at J to 4 bases, leaving 3 bases not matched to a gene. CDR3 length: 14 residues.

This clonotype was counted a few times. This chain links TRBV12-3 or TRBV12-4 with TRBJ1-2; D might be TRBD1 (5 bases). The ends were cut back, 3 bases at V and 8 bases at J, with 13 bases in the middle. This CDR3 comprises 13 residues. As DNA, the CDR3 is TGTGCCAGCAGTTTGAGGGGAGCTCGGGGCTACACCTTC. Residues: CASSLRGARGYTF.

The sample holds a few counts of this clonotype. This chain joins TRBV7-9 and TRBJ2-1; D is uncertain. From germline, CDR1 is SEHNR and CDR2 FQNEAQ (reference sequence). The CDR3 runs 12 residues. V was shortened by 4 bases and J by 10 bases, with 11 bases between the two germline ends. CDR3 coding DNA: TGTGCCAGCAGCTCCAGTTCTCGGGAGCAGTTCTTC. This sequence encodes CASSSSSREQFF. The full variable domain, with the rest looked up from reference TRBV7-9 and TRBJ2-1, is DTGVSQNPRHKITKRGQNVTFRCDPISEHNRLYWYRQTLGQGPEFLTYFQNEAQLEKSRLLSDRFSAERPKGSFSTLEIQRTEQGDSAMYLCASSSSSREQFFGPGTRLTVL.

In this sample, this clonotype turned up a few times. CDR3 sequence reads: CASSLLVSRETQYF. CDR3 bases: TGTGCCAGCAGCTTGTTGGTCAGTCGAGAGACCCAGTACTTC. This sequence joins TRBV5-5 and TRBJ2-5; D not certain. CDR1 and CDR2 from the germline V gene are SGHKS and YYEKEE (reference sequence). Trimming removed 1 base from V and 4 bases from J, with 11 bases in between. This CDR3 region has 14 residues.

This CDR3 is CASSGGTPVAYNEQFF. In DNA, the CDR3 is TGTGCCAGCAGCGGCGGGACTCCCGTAGCCTACAATGAGCAGTTCTTC. The chain couples TRBV9 to TRBJ2-1; a possible D gene is TRBD2 (6 bases). Germline lookup yields CDR1 SGDLS and CDR2 YYNGEE. The V gene lost 3 bases and the J gene lost 2 bases, with 15 bases spanning the gap. The CDR3 covers 16 residues. The full variable domain, with the rest looked up from reference TRBV9 and TRBJ2-1, is DSGVTQTPKHLITATGQRVTLRCSPRSGDLSVYWYQQSLDQGLQFLIQYYNGEERAKGNILERFSAQQFPDLHSELNLSSLELGDSALYFCASSGGTPVAYNEQFFGPGTRLTVL.

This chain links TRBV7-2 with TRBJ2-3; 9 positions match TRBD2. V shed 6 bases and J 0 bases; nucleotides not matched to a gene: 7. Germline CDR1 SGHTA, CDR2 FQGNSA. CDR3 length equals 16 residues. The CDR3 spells CASSISGGLSTDTQYF. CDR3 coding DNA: TGTGCCAGCAGTATAAGCGGGGGGCTTAGCACAGATACGCAGTATTTT.

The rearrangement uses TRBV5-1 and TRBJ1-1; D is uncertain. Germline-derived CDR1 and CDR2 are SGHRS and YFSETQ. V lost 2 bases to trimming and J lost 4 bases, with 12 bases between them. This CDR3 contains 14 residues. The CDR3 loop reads CASSLRAPSTEAFF. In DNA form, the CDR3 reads TGCGCCAGCAGCTTACGGGCTCCGAGCACTGAAGCTTTCTTT.

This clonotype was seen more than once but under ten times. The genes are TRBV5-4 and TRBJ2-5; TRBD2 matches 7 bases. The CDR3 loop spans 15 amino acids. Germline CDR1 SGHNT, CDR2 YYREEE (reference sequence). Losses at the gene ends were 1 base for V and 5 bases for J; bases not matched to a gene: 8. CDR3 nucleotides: TGTGCCAGCAGCTTGTCAGCGGGGTCGAGGGAGACCCAGTACTTC. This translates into CASSLSAGSRETQYF.

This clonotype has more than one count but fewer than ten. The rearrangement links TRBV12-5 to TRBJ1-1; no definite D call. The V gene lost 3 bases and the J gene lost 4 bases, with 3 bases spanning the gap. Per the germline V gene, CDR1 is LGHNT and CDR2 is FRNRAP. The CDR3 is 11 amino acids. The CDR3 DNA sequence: TGTGCTAGTGGTTTTGGCACTGAAGCTTTCTTT. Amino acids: CASGFGTEAFF.

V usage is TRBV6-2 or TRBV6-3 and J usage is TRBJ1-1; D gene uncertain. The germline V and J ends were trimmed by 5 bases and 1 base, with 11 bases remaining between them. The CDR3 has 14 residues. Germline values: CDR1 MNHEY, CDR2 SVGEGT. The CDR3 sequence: CASSSEAANTEAFF. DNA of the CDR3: TGTGCCAGCAGTAGCGAGGCAGCGAACACTGAAGCTTTCTTT.

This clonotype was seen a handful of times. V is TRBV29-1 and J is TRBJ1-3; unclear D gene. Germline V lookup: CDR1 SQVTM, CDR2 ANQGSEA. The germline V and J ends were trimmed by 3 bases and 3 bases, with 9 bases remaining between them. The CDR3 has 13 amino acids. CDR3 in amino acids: CSVELGFGNTIYF. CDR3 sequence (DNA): TGCAGCGTTGAGTTGGGTTTTGGAAACACCATATATTTT.

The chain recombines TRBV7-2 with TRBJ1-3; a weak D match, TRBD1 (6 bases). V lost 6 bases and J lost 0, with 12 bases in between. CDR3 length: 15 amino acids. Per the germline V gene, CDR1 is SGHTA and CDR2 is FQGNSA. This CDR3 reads CASRQQGSSGNTIYF. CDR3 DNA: TGTGCCAGCAGGCAACAGGGAAGCTCTGGAAACACCATATATTTT. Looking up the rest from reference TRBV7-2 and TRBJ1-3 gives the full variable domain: GAGVSQSPSNKVTEKGKDVELRCDPISGHTALYWYRQSLGQGLEFLIYFQGNSAPDKSGLPSDRFSAERTGGSVSTLTIQRTQQEDSAVYLCASRQQGSSGNTIYFGEGSWLTVV.

The CDR3 here is CASSLFGGNQPQHF. Here the CDR3 DNA reads TGTGCCAGCAGTTTATTCGGGGGCAATCAGCCCCAGCATTTT. The V call is TRBV28, the J call TRBJ1-5; D is uncertain. From germline, CDR1 is MDHEN and CDR2 SYDVKM. Deletions cut 1 base from V and 2 bases from J, with 6 bases between. The CDR3 is 14 residues long.

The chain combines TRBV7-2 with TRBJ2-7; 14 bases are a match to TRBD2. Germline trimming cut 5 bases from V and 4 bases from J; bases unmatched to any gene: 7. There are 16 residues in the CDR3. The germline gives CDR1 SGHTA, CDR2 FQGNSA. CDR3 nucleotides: TGTGCCAGCAGCCTAAGACTAGCGGGAGGGCCATACGAGCAGTACTTC. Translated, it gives CASSLRLAGGPYEQYF.